The next 2 T cell receptor beta chains were all read from a single sample in a study of blood T cells in healthy people across ages. PCR was performed a second time for about 6 to 12 cycles using a sample-barcoded 5' primer and a J-beta primer mix. TCRdb re-called the 5' RACE reads with MiXCR, one entry per CDR3 protein. This table has hundreds of thousands of distinct CDR3 sequences, around 68% appearing once. Sequences were obtained from blood. The receptor source for this set is a man aged 25-45 years in good health.

CDR3 sequence (DNA): TGTGCCAGCAGCCAGGTGCAGGGGGAAAAACTGTTTTTT. Translating it yields CASSQVQGEKLFF. The chain combines TRBV3-1 with TRBJ1-4, with D possibly TRBD1 on 6 matching bases. Trimming removed 3 bases at V and 8 bases at J, with 10 bases between. CDR3 size: 13 residues. CDR1 and CDR2 from the germline V gene are LGHDT and YNNKEL (reference sequence).

This chain joins TRBV7-2 and TRBJ2-3; the match to TRBD2 covers 7 bases. CDR3 length: 15 amino acids. Trimming cost V 4 bases and J 6 bases; bases outside gene matches: 10. Per germline, CDR1 SGHTA and CDR2 FQGNSA. CDR3: CASSYQGGLQDTQYF. CDR3 in DNA: TGTGCCAGCAGCTACCAGGGAGGGCTACAGGATACGCAGTATTTT.